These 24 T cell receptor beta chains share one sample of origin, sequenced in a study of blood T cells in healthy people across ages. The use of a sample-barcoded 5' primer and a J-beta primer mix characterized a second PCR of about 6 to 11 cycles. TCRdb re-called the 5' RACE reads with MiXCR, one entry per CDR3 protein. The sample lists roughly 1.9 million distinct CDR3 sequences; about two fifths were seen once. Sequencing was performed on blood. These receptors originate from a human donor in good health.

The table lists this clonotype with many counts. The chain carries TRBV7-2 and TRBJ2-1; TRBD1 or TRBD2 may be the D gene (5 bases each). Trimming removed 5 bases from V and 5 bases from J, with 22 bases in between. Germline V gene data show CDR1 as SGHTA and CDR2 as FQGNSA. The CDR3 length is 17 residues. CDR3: CASSPLGPRAIDNEQFF. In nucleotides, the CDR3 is TGTGCCAGCAGCCCGCTGGGACCAAGGGCTATAGACAATGAGCAGTTCTTC. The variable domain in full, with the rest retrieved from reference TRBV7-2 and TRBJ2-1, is GAGVSQSPSNKVTEKGKDVELRCDPISGHTALYWYRQSLGQGLEFLIYFQGNSAPDKSGLPSDRFSAERTGGSVSTLTIQRTQQEDSAVYLCASSPLGPRAIDNEQFFGPGTRLTVL.

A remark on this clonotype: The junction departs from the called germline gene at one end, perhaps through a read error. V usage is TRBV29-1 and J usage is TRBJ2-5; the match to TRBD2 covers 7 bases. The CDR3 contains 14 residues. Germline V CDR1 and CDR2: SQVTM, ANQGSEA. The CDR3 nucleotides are TGCGGCGTTATTTCTCGGGGAGGGCAAGAGACCCAGTACTTC. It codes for CGVISRGGQETQYF.

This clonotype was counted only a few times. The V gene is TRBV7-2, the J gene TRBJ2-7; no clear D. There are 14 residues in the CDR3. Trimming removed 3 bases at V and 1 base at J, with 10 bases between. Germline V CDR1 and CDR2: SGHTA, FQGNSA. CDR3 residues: CASSFYSESYEQYF. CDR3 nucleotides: TGTGCCAGCAGCTTTTACTCTGAATCCTACGAGCAGTACTTC.

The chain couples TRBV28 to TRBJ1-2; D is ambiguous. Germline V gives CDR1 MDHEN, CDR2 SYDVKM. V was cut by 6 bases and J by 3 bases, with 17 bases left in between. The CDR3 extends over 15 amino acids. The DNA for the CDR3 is TGTGCCAGCAGCTTCCCGGGCCTAGCATACTATGGCTACACCTTC. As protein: CASSFPGLAYYGYTF.

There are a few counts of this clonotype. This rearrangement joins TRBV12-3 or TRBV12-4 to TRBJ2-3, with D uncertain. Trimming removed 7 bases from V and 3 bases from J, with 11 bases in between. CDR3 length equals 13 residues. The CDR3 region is CASTRVPTDTQYF. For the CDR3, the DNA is TGTGCCAGCACCCGGGTTCCGACAGATACGCAGTATTTT.

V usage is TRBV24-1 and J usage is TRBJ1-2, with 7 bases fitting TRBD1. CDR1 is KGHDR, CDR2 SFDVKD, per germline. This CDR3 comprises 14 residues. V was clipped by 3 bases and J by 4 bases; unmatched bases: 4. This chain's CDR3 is CATSDAGTVYGYTF. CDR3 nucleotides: TGTGCCACCAGTGATGCCGGGACAGTCTATGGCTACACCTTC.

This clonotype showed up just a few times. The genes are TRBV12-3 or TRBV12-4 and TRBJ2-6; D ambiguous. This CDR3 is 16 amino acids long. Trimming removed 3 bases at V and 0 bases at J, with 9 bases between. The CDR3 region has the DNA TGTGCCAGCAGTTTTGGCAGGCCCTCTGGGGCCAACGTCCTGACTTTC. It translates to CASSFGRPSGANVLTF.

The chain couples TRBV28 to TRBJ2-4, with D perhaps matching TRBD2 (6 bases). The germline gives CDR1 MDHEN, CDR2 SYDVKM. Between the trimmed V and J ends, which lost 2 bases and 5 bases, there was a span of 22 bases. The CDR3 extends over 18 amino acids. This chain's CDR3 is CASSLGGIGKARENIQYF. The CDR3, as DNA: TGTGCCAGCAGTTTAGGGGGGATCGGAAAGGCTCGCGAAAACATTCAGTACTTC.

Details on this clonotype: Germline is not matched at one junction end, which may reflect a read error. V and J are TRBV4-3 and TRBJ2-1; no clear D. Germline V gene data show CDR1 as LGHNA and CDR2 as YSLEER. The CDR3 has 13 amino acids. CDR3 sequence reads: CASSQDWVNGQFF. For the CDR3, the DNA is TGCGCCAGCAGCCAAGATTGGGTAAATGGGCAGTTCTTC.

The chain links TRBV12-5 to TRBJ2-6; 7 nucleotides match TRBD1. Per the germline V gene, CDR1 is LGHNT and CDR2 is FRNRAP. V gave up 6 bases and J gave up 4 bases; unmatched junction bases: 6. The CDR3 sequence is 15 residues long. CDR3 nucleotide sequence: TGTGCTAGTGGACGCACAGGGGACGGGGCCAACGTCCTGACTTTC. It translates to CASGRTGDGANVLTF.

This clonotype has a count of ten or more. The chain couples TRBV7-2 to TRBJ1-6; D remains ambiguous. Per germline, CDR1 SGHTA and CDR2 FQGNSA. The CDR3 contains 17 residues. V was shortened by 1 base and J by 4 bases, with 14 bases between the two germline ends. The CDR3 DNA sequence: TGTGCCAGCAGCTTAGTCCCGAGTTACAAATATAATTCACCCCTCCACTTT. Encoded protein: CASSLVPSYKYNSPLHF.

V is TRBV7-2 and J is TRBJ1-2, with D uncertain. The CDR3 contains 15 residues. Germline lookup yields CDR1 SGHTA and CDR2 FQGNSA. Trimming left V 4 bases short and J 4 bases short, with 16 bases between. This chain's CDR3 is CASSSRRENFYGYTF. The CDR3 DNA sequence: TGTGCCAGCAGCTCCAGGCGGGAGAACTTCTATGGCTACACCTTC.

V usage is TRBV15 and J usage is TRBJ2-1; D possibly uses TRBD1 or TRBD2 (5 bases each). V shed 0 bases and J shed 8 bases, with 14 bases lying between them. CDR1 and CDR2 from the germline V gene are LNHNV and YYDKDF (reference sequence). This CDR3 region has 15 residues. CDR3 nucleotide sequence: TGTGCCACCAGCAGAGATCCGGGCAGAGGGGATGAGCAGTTCTTC. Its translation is CATSRDPGRGDEQFF.

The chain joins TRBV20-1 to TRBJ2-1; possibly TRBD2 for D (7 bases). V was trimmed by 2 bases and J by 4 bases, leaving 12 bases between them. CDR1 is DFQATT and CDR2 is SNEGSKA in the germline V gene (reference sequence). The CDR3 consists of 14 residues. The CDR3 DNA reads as TGCAGTGCTAGAAAGGGGGGGGGTTACAATGAGCAGTTCTTC. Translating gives CSARKGGGYNEQFF.

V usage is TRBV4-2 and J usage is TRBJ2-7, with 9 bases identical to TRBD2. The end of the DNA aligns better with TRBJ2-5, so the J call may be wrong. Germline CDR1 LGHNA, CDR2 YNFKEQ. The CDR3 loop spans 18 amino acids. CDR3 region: CASSQVLSGGTSSVTQYF. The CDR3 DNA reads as TGTGCCAGCAGCCAAGTACTGAGTGGCGGGACTAGCAGCGTGACCCAGTACTTC.

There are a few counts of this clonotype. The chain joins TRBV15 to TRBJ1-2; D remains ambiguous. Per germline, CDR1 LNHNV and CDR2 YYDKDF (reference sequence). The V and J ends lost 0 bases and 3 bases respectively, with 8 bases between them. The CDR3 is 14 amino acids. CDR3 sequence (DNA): TGTGCCACCAGCAGAGATACAATCGACTATGGCTACACCTTC. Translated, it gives CATSRDTIDYGYTF.

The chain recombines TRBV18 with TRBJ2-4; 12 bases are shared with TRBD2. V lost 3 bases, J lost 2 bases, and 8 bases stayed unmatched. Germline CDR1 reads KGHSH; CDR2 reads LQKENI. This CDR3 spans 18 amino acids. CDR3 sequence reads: CASSPTQGTSGSKNIQYF. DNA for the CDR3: TGTGCCAGCTCACCCACGCAAGGGACTAGCGGGTCCAAAAACATTCAGTACTTC.

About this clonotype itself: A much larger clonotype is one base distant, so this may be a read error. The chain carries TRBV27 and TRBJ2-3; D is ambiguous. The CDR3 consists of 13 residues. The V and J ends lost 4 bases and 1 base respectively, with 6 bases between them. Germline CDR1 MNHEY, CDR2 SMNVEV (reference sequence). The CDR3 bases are TGTGCCAGCAGTTACTGGCGCACAGATACGCAGTATTTT. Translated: CASSYWRTDTQYF.

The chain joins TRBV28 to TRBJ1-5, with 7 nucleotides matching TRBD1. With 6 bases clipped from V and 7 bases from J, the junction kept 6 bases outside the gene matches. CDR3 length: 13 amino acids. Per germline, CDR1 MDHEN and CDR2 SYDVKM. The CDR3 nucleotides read TGTGCCAGCAGACCGACAGGGCAGCAGCCCCAGCATTTT. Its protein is CASRPTGQQPQHF.

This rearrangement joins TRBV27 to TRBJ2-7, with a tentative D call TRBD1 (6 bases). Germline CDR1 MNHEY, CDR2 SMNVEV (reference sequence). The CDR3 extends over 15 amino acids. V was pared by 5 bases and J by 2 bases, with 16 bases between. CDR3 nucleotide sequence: TGTGCCAGCAGTCCATCAACAGGGCCCACCTACGAGCAGTACTTC. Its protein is CASSPSTGPTYEQYF.

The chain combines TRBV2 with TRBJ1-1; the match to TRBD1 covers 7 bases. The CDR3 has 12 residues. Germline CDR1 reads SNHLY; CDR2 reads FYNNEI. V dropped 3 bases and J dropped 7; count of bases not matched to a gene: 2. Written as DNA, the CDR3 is TGTGCCAGCAGTGAGGGACAGATTGAAGCTTTCTTT. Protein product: CASSEGQIEAFF.

The CDR3 DNA reads TGTGCCAGCACCCCGGGGGGACAGGGACATGGCTACACCTTC. It yields the protein CASTPGGQGHGYTF. The chain recombines TRBV12-3 or TRBV12-4 with TRBJ1-2; 9 nucleotides line up with TRBD1. The CDR3 covers 14 residues. Losses at the gene ends were 7 bases for V and 6 bases for J; bases not matched to a gene: 9.

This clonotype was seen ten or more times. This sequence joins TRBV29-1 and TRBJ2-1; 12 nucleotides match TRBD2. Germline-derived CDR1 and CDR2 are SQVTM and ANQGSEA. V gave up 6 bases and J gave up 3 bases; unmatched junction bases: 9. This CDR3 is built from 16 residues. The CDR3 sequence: CSVSSGGAGSYNEQFF. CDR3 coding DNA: TGCAGCGTATCTAGCGGGGGGGCCGGTAGCTACAATGAGCAGTTCTTC.

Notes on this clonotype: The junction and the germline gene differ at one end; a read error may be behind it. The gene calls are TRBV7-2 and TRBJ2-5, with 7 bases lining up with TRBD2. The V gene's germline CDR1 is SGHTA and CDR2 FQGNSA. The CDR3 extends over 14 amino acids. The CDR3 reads CVSSPRGLQETQYF. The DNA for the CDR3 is TGTGTCAGCAGCCCGCGGGGGTTACAAGAGACCCAGTACTTC. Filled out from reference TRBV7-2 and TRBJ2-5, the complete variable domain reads GAGVSQSPSNKVTEKGKDVELRCDPISGHTALYWYRQSLGQGLEFLIYFQGNSAPDKSGLPSDRFSAERTGGSVSTLTIQRTQQEDSAVYLCVSSPRGLQETQYFGPGTRLLVL.